This is a list of T cell receptor beta chains from one sample in a study of blood T cell repertoires in COVID-19. Data came from immunoSEQ multiplex PCR; TCRdb stores just in-frame clones and leaves some out. The sample has 100,000 to 150,000 clones; approximately 86% are singletons. Input material: peripheral blood. The receptor set was obtained from a woman aged 65 to 85 with COVID-19, enrolled during active disease. CDR3s include the opening cysteine and the closing phenylalanine or tryptophan. The D gene is left open where the match is weak. Rows give clone size only sometimes, using once, few, many, or a class for an expanded clone.

TRBJ1-5 - TRBV6-2/TRBV6-3 - CASSTGGPQHF TGTGCCAGCAGCACCGGGGGGCCCCAGCATTTT
TRBJ2-3 - TRBV9 - CASSAGTSDTQYF TGTGCCAGCAGCGCTGGGACTTCAGATACGCAGTATTTT
TRBJ2-4 - TRBV5-1 TRBD1 CASSPGQGIAKNIQYF TGCGCCAGCAGTCCAGGACAGGGAATAGCCAAAAACATTCAGTACTTC
TRBJ1-2 few TRBV7-3 - CASSLSARHGGYTF TGTGCCAGCAGCTTATCAGCTCGACACGGAGGCTACACCTTC
TRBJ2-2 - TRBV18 - CASSRVANTGELFF TGTGCCAGCTCACGCGTGGCGAACACCGGGGAGCTGTTTTTT
TRBJ2-1 - TRBV7-9 TRBD2 CASSLSGSGLAGNEQFF TGTGCCAGCAGCTTAAGCGGCTCCGGACTAGCGGGTAATGAGCAGTTCTTC
TRBJ2-7 - TRBV7-6 - CASSVQASSYEQYF TGTGCCAGCAGCGTACAGGCCAGCTCCTACGAGCAGTACTTC
TRBJ1-5 - TRBV18 TRBD1 CASSPQPGQGGQPQHF TGTGCCAGCTCACCTCAACCGGGACAGGGAGGTCAGCCCCAGCATTTT
TRBJ1-5 - TRBV4-1 - CASSQEGGSNYQPQHF TGCGCCAGCAGCCAAGAGGGGGGGTCCAACTATCAGCCCCAGCATTTT
TRBJ2-3 - TRBV5-1 - CASSLVSQGGDTQYF TGCGCCAGCAGCTTGGTATCCCAGGGGGGAGATACGCAGTATTTT
TRBJ2-1 - TRBV14 - CASSQENPDNEQFF TGTGCCAGCAGCCAAGAAAACCCGGACAATGAGCAGTTCTTC
TRBJ2-5 - TRBV2 TRBD1 CASSTTGGAMVEVDF TGTGCCAGCAGTACCACAGGGGGCGCAATGGTCGAGGTGGACTTC
TRBJ1-6 - TRBV6-5 TRBD1 CASGDRGGNSPLHF TGTGCCAGCGGCGACAGGGGAGGTAATTCACCCCTCCACTTT
TRBJ1-1 - TRBV28 - CASSLPQTEAFF TGTGCCAGCAGTTTGCCGCAGACTGAAGCTTTCTTT
TRBJ2-1 - TRBV5-1 TRBD2 CASSLGPAGGYNEQFF TGCGCCAGCAGCCTGGGCCCAGCGGGGGGGTACAATGAGCAGTTCTTC
TRBJ1-2 - TRBV24-1 TRBD1 CATSDPPTGCGYTF TGTGCCACCAGTGATCCCCCGACAGGGTGTGGCTACACCTTC
TRBJ1-4 - TRBV28 - CASSLRYEKLFF TGTGCCAGCAGTTTGAGATATGAAAAACTGTTTTTT
TRBJ2-7 once TRBV28 - CASRVGEAYEQYF TGTGCCAGCAGGGTAGGAGAGGCCTACGAGCAGTACTTC
TRBJ2-7 - TRBV6-5 TRBD1 CASYQTGVSYEQYF TGTGCCAGCTACCAGACAGGGGTAAGCTACGAGCAGTACTTC
TRBJ1-5 - TRBV21-1 - CASPKSPGLDNQPQHF TGTGCCAGCCCCAAAAGCCCGGGGTTAGACAATCAGCCCCAGCATTTT
TRBJ2-1 - TRBV11-2 TRBD2 CASSPGTSGYNEQFF TGTGCCAGCAGCCCAGGGACTAGCGGCTACAATGAGCAGTTCTTC
TRBJ2-7 once TRBV27 TRBD2 CASGGPSGEQYF TGTGCCAGCGGTGGACCTAGCGGCGAGCAGTACTTC